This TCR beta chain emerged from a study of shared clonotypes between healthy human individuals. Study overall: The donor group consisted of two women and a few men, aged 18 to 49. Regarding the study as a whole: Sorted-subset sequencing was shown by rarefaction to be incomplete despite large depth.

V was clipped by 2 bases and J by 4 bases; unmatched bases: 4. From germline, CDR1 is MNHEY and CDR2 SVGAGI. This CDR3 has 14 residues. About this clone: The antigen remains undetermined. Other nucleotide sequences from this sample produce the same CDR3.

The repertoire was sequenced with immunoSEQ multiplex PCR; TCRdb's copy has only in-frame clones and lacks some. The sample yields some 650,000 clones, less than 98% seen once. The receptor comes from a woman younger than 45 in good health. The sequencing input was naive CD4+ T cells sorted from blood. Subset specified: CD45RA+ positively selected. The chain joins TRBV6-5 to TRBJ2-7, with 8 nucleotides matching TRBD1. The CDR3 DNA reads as TGTGCCAGCAGTTACGCAGGGGGCGTTTACGAGCAGTACTTC. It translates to CASSYAGGVYEQYF.